A selection of T cell receptor beta chains follows, all from one sample in a study of shared clonotypes between healthy human individuals. The data were produced by immunoSEQ multiplex PCR, yet TCRdb's version contains in-frame clones alone and is incomplete. Seen here are a few million clones, 92% observed once, and the top ten hold 0.3% to 0.4%. The sequencing sample was made of naive CD4+ T cells from PBMCs. Receptors were obtained from a man in his late teens or twenties in good health. Some clones in this sample may be carry-over from other donors' samples. Both conserved end residues are part of each CDR3. D genes are given only for firm matches. Only part of the rows carry a size: once, few, many, or a class if the clone is expanded.

>15|TRBJ2-7|-|-|TRBV2
TGTGCCAGCAGTGAACGTCTAGCGCTCAACTACGAGCAGTACTTC
CASSERLALNYEQYF
>16|TRBJ1-3|-|-|TRBV6-1
TGTGCCAGCAGTGAAGGGAGGCAGCACACTGGAAACACCATATATTTT
CASSEGRQHTGNTIYF
>13|TRBJ1-1|-|-|TRBV6-6
TGTGCCAGCAGTTACCAGTCGGACACTGAAGCTTTCTTT
CASSYQSDTEAFF
>14|TRBJ2-1|TRBD1|-|TRBV5-1
TGCGCCAGCAGCCGACAGGGGGAAATTGATGAGCAGTTCTTC
CASSRQGEIDEQFF
>16|TRBJ2-7|TRBD1|-|TRBV18
TGTGCCAGCTCACTGGGAACCGGGACAGGAGCCTACGAGCAGTACTTC
CASSLGTGTGAYEQYF
>16|TRBJ2-2|-|once|TRBV4-1
TGCGCCAGCAGCCAAGGCTTTGGTGGGCGGACCGGGGAGCTGTTTTTT
CASSQGFGGRTGELFF
>13|TRBJ1-1|-|-|TRBV18
TGTGCCAGCTCACCACCGGCGGTAACTGAAGCTTTCTTT
CASSPPAVTEAFF
>17|TRBJ2-7|-|once|TRBV4-2
TGTGCCAGCAGCCGCGCGTTGGGTGACAGGAGCTCCTACGAGCAGTACTTC
CASSRALGDRSSYEQYF
>13|TRBJ1-3|-|-|TRBV29-1
TGCAGCGTTGAAAAGGTCGGGGGAAACACCATATATTTT
CSVEKVGGNTIYF
>14|TRBJ1-5|-|-|TRBV9
TGTGCCAGCAGCGTAGCTGGGCCGCATCAGCCCCAGCATTTT
CASSVAGPHQPQHF
>15|TRBJ1-2|-|-|TRBV28
TGTGCCAGCAGTTTGACAGGAACATATAATTATGGCTACACCTTC
CASSLTGTYNYGYTF
>12|TRBJ2-3|TRBD1|-|TRBV28
TGTGGGACCAGGGGGTTTACAGATACGCAGTATTTT
CGTRGFTDTQYF
>13|TRBJ1-3|-|-|TRBV28
TGTGCCAGCAGTTGGTCAATCGGGGACACCATATATTTT
CASSWSIGDTIYF
>15|TRBJ2-7|TRBD1|-|TRBV19
TGTGCCAGTAGTATAGACGTAACAGGGGACCCGTTGCAGTACTTC
CASSIDVTGDPLQYF
>15|TRBJ1-1|-|-|TRBV29-1
TGCAGCGTAGGACTTTTAATAAGGGTGAACACTGAAGCTTTCTTT
CSVGLLIRVNTEAFF
>15|TRBJ2-1|-|-|TRBV7-2
TGTGCCAGCAGCTTGATCAGGGGCTTTAACAATGAGCAGTTCTTC
CASSLIRGFNNEQFF
>14|TRBJ1-5|TRBD1|-|TRBV5-1
TGCGCCAGCAGCCCGGGACAGCCTATGGGGCCCCAGCATTTT
CASSPGQPMGPQHF
>15|TRBJ2-7|-|-|TRBV5-4
TGTGCCAGCAGCTTCCGGGGTGAGAGCTCCTACGAGCAGTACTTC
CASSFRGESSYEQYF
>14|TRBJ2-1|TRBD2|-|TRBV7-2
TGTGCCAGCAGCTTAACTAGCGGGAGCAATGAGCAGTTCTTC
CASSLTSGSNEQFF
>14|TRBJ2-1|TRBD1|-|TRBV5-1
TGCGCCAGCAGCGCGGGGACAGGGAGAAATGAGCAGTTCTTC
CASSAGTGRNEQFF
>17|TRBJ1-2|TRBD1|-|TRBV18
TGTGCCAGCTCACCACCCCCCGGACAGGGGGCGTTTTATGGCTACACCTTC
CASSPPPGQGAFYGYTF
>15|TRBJ2-7|TRBD1|once|TRBV7-9
TGTGCCAGCAGCGCCTCCGGGACAGGGGTTGGCGAGCAGTACTTC
CASSASGTGVGEQYF
>15|TRBJ2-7|-|-|TRBV27
TGTGCCAGCACCCTAAGTGGGGCGGCAGTCTACGAGCAGTACTTC
CASTLSGAAVYEQYF
>15|TRBJ2-7|TRBD2|-|TRBV6-1
TGTGCCAGCAGTGAATCCGTAGCGGGATTCTACGAGCAGTACTTC
CASSESVAGFYEQYF
>14|TRBJ1-1|-|-|TRBV6-1
TGTGCCAGCAGAAGCAGGGTCGGGGACACTGAAGCTTTCTTT
CASRSRVGDTEAFF
>15|TRBJ1-3|-|-|TRBV6-1
TGTGCCAGCAGTGAAGCCCGGGCCGCCTGGAACACCATATATTTT
CASSEARAAWNTIYF
>20|TRBJ2-7|TRBD2|-|TRBV19
TGTGCCAGTAGTAATTTGAGGCCGACTAGCGGGCTCCACCCTTGCTACGAGCAGTACTTC
CASSNLRPTSGLHPCYEQYF
>12|TRBJ2-7|-|-|TRBV27
TGTGCCAGCAGAGGACTGGCCTACGAGCAGTACTTC
CASRGLAYEQYF
>16|TRBJ2-2|-|once|TRBV2
TGTGCCAGCAGCCAAAACCCAGGATCGAACACCGGGGAGCTGTTTTTT
CASSQNPGSNTGELFF